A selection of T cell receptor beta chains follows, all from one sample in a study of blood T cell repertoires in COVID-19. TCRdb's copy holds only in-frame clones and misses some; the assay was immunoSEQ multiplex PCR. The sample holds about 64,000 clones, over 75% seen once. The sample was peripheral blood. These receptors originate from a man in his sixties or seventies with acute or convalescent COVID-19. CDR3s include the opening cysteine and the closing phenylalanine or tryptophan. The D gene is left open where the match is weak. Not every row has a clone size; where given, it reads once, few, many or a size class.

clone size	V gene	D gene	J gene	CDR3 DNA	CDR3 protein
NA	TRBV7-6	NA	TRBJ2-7	TGTGCCAGCAGCTTAGCGGGCCCCGGCGAGCAGTACTTC	CASSLAGPGEQYF
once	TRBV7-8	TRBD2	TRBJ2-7	TGTGCCAGCAGCTTATTGGGACTAGCTTACGAGCAGTACTTC	CASSLLGLAYEQYF
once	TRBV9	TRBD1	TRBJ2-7	TGTGCCAGCAGCGCAGGGGGTGAGGTCTACGAGCAGTACTTC	CASSAGGEVYEQYF
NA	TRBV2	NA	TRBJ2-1	TGTGCCATAGGGCCGCAGGGCTATGAGCAGTTCTTC	CAIGPQGYEQFF
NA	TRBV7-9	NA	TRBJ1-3	TGTGCCAGCATCCGGGAAGACCGGGACACCATATATTTT	CASIREDRDTIYF
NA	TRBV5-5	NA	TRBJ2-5	TGTGCCAGCAGCCGGGTTGTATTGCGGGAGACCCAGTACTTC	CASSRVVLRETQYF
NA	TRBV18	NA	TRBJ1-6	TGTGCCAGCTCGTATGGGACCGCGGGGAATTCACCCCTCCACTTT	CASSYGTAGNSPLHF
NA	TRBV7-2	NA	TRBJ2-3	TGTGCCAGCAGCTTACGCAGGGGAACGGGCACAGATACGCAGTATTTT	CASSLRRGTGTDTQYF
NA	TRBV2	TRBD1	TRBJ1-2	TGTGCCAGCAGTAACACAGGGGGCTTAGCCTATGGCTACACCTTC	CASSNTGGLAYGYTF
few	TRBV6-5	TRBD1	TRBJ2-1	TGTGCCAGCAGGATCGACAGGGGGGCCTACAATGAGCAGTTCTTC	CASRIDRGAYNEQFF
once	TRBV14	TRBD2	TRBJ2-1	TGTGCCAGCAGCCTGCAAGCGGGGGGAGGGATTAATGAGCAGTTCTTC	CASSLQAGGGINEQFF
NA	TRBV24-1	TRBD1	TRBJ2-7	TGTGCCACAAGGACGGGACAGGTATCCACCTACGAGCAGTACTTC	CATRTGQVSTYEQYF
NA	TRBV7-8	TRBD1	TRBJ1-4	TGTGCCAGCAGCCTTGCTTCGGGACAGGGGATCCTGGGGGAAAAACTGTTTTTT	CASSLASGQGILGEKLFF
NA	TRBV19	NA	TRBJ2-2	TGTGCCAGTAGTTCCACGGGGACCGGGGAGCTGTTTTTT	CASSSTGTGELFF
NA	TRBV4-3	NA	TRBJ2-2	TGCGCCAGCAGCCTTACAGGGCCCGGGGAGCTGTTTTTT	CASSLTGPGELFF
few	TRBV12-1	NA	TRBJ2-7	TGTGCCAGCAGCTCCGAGGAGGGCGGACGGCTCTACGAGCAGTACTTC	CASSSEEGGRLYEQYF
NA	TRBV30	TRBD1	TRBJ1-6	TGTGCCTGGAGTGCCAACAGGGGAGATAATTCACCCCTCCACTTT	CAWSANRGDNSPLHF
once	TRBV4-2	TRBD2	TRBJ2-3	TGTGCCAGCAGCCAAGAGGTAGCGGGGGCAGATACGCAGTATTTT	CASSQEVAGADTQYF
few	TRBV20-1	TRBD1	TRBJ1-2	TGCAGTGCTAGTGGCAGGGGGCGATTAGCTAACTATGGCTACACCTTC	CSASGRGRLANYGYTF
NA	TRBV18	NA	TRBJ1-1	TGTGCCAGCTCACTTGAGCGGAGTAACACTGAAGCTTTCTTT	CASSLERSNTEAFF
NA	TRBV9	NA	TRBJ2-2	TGTGCCAGCAGCGCCGACAGCCCCGGGGAGCTGTTTTTT	CASSADSPGELFF
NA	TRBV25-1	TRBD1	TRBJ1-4	TGTGCCAGCAGTCCTGGACAGGCCTATTGGGGGGAAAAACTGTTTTTT	CASSPGQAYWGEKLFF
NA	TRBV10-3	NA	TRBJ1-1	TGTGCCATCAGTGACCCAGACGGACATTTGAACACTGAAGCTTTCTTT	CAISDPDGHLNTEAFF
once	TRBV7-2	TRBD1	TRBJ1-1	TGTGCCAGCAGCCTTATCCAGGGGGTCGAAGCTTTCTTT	CASSLIQGVEAFF
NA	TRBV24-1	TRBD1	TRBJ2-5	TGTGCCACCAGTGAGCCCGGACAGGTCGGACAGACCCAGTACTTC	CATSEPGQVGQTQYF
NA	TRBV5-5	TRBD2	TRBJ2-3	TGTGCCAGCAGCTTGACCGGACTAGCGGGGTTCCGCCGCGATACGCAGTATTTT	CASSLTGLAGFRRDTQYF
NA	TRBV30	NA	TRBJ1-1	TGTGCCTGGAGTGTCCTGCTTGGGCGTGAAGCTTTCTTT	CAWSVLLGREAFF
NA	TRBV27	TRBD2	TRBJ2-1	TGTGCCAGCAGTTTATTAGCGGGGGAATACAATGAGCAGTTCTTC	CASSLLAGEYNEQFF
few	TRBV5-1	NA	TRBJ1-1	TGCGCCAGCAGCTGGGAGGGGCGCACTGAAGCTTTCTTT	CASSWEGRTEAFF
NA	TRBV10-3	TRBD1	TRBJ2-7	TGTGCCATCAGTGATACCGACAGGGGGATTTACAACGAGCAGTACTTC	CAISDTDRGIYNEQYF
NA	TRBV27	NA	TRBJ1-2	TGTGCCAGCAGTTTATCGGCAGGGGTCTATGGCTACACCTTC	CASSLSAGVYGYTF
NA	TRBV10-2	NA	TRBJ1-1	TGCGCCAGCACGGCGATGACAGTAAACACTGAAGCTTTCTTT	CASTAMTVNTEAFF
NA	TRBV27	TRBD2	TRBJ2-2	TGTGCCAGCAGTTCCCTCGGACTAGCGGGGGGAAACACCGGGGAGCTGTTTTTT	CASSSLGLAGGNTGELFF
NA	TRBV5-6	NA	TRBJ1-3	TGTGCCAGCAGCTCGACAGATATTTCTGGAAACACCATATATTTT	CASSSTDISGNTIYF
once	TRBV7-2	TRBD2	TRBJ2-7	TGTGCCAGCAGCTTCGCCGCCTCTAGCGGGGCTTCCTACGAGCAGTACTTC	CASSFAASSGASYEQYF
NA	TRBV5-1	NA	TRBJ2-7	TGCGCCAGCAGCTTGGAATCTACCTACGAGCAGTACTTC	CASSLESTYEQYF
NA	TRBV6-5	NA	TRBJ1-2	TGTGCCAGCAGTTACTCTGAGGGCCTGTCCTATGGCTACACCTTC	CASSYSEGLSYGYTF
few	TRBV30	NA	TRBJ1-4	TGTGCCTGGAGTGTAGGGGGATCTGGGGGCGCGGCAAAACTGTTTTTT	CAWSVGGSGGAAKLFF
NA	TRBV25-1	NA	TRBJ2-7	TGTGCCAGCAGTTTCAGGTACGAGCAGTACTTC	CASSFRYEQYF
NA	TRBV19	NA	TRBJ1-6	TGTGCCAGTAGTAAAGAAACTGGGGCCAATTCACCCCTCCACTTT	CASSKETGANSPLHF
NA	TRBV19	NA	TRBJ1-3	TGTGCCACTAAAGAACAAGGGGTCTTTGGAAACACCATATATTTT	CATKEQGVFGNTIYF
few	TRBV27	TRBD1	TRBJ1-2	TGTGCCAGCAGCATTGGGACAGGGAATGGCTACACCTTC	CASSIGTGNGYTF